This is a list of T cell receptor beta chains from one sample in a study of beta chain features in type 1 diabetes. Libraries were prepared by immunoSEQ multiplex PCR; TCRdb keeps only in-frame clonotypes and omits some of them. In the table there are hundreds of thousands of clones, about 32% of which are singletons. Sequenced material: naive CD4+ T cells from blood. All receptors come from a man between 18 and 29 years old in good health. Each CDR3 is given with its conserved first and last residue. The D gene is left open where the match is weak. The size of a clone is reported for some rows only, either as once, few or many, or as a class for expanded clones.

J | D | V | size | DNA | CDR3
TRBJ2-7 | TRBD1 | TRBV7-2 | few | TGTGCCAGCACCGCGGACAGGGGGACGTACGAGCAGTACTTC | CASTADRGTYEQYF
TRBJ2-7 | TRBD2 | TRBV28 | . | TGTGCCAGCAGGGGGGGGACTAGGAGGTTCCACGAGCAGTACTTC | CASRGGTRRFHEQYF
TRBJ2-7 | . | TRBV5-1 | . | TGCGCCAGCAGCTCGGACTTCTCCTACGAGCAGTACTTC | CASSSDFSYEQYF
TRBJ2-7 | . | TRBV6-6 | . | TGTGCCAGCAGTTCTCGAGGATACGAGCAGTACTTC | CASSSRGYEQYF
TRBJ2-1 | TRBD2 | TRBV4-3 | . | TGCGCCAGCAGCCAAGATCCTAGCGGGAGGATCAACAATGAGCAGTTCTTC | CASSQDPSGRINNEQFF
TRBJ2-3 | . | TRBV7-2 | few | TGTGCCAGCAGCTTAGCGCAAGATACGCAGTATTTT | CASSLAQDTQYF
TRBJ2-7 | . | TRBV7-2 | . | TGTGCCAGCAGCTTGGCATCAGGCCACTACGAGCAGTACTTC | CASSLASGHYEQYF
TRBJ2-1 | TRBD2 | TRBV29-1 | few | TGCAGCGGGAGCGGGGGGCCCAATGAGCAGTTCTTC | CSGSGGPNEQFF
TRBJ2-3 | TRBD2 | TRBV10-3 | few | TGTGCCATCAGTGCGGGCCTAGCGGGAGCAGATACGCAGTATTTT | CAISAGLAGADTQYF
TRBJ2-1 | TRBD2 | TRBV30 | few | TGTGCCTGTCTAGCGGGAGCGGGAAACTACAATGAGCAGTTCTTC | CACLAGAGNYNEQFF
TRBJ2-5 | . | TRBV5-4 | . | TGTGCCAGCAGCTTTCAGAGCGGGGAGACCCAGTACTTC | CASSFQSGETQYF
TRBJ2-1 | . | TRBV9 | few | TGTGCCAGCAGCGTAGTTACAGCCTATGAGCAGTTCTTC | CASSVVTAYEQFF
TRBJ2-2 | TRBD2 | TRBV9 | few | TGTGCCAGCAGCGTATGGAGCGGGAGTGGGACCGGGGAGCTGTTTTTT | CASSVWSGSGTGELFF
TRBJ2-7 | TRBD2 | TRBV7-2 | . | TGTGCCAGCAGCTCAGAATGGAGGACTAGCGGGGCCTACGAGCAGTACTTC | CASSSEWRTSGAYEQYF
TRBJ1-1 | . | TRBV30 | few | TGTGCCTGGCGGGGCGGCCCCGGAGCTTTCTTT | CAWRGGPGAFF
TRBJ2-3 | . | TRBV6-6 | . | TGTGCCAGCAGTTATGGGCAGCGAGATACGCAGTATTTT | CASSYGQRDTQYF
TRBJ2-3 | . | TRBV14 | few | TGTGCCAGCAGCCAAGTCACCGGGATGTGGACAGATACGCAGTATTTT | CASSQVTGMWTDTQYF
TRBJ2-1 | TRBD2 | TRBV30 | . | TGTGCCTGGAGTGTCTTGAGGCTAGCGGGCAATGAGCAGTTCTTC | CAWSVLRLAGNEQFF
TRBJ2-6 | . | TRBV29-1 | . | TGCAGCGTTGACGAGTGGGGGGCCAACGTCCTGACTTTC | CSVDEWGANVLTF
TRBJ1-2 | . | TRBV11-2 | . | TGTGCCAGCAGCCCAATGCGGGACTATGGCTACACCTTC | CASSPMRDYGYTF
TRBJ2-1 | TRBD2 | TRBV4-1 | . | TGCGCCAGCAGCCGAGGACTAGCGGGAGGGCCAATTTCAGATGAGCAGTTCTTC | CASSRGLAGGPISDEQFF
TRBJ2-7 | . | TRBV7-2 | few | TGTGCCAGCAGCTTCTCCTCGTCGGCCTACGAGCAGTACTTC | CASSFSSSAYEQYF
TRBJ2-3 | . | TRBV5-4 | once | TGTGCCAGCAGCTTGGATCGGGTTCCAGATACGCAGTATTTT | CASSLDRVPDTQYF
TRBJ1-3 | . | TRBV7-2 | few | TGTGCCAGCAGATCATCCGGGACGGATGGAAACACCATATATTTT | CASRSSGTDGNTIYF
TRBJ2-7 | . | TRBV30 | few | TGTGCCTGGAGTATCGGACTTTCCTACGAGCAGTACTTC | CAWSIGLSYEQYF
TRBJ2-7 | . | TRBV5-1 | few | TGCGCCAGCAGCTCGAGACAGACCCCCTACGAGCAGTACTTC | CASSSRQTPYEQYF
TRBJ1-2 | . | TRBV29-1 | . | TGCAGCGTTGAGGGCAGGGAAGGTGGCTACACCTTC | CSVEGREGGYTF
TRBJ2-5 | . | TRBV27 | . | TGTGCCAGCAGTCACAACCAAGAGACCCAGTACTTC | CASSHNQETQYF
TRBJ2-7 | TRBD1 | TRBV4-2 | . | TGTGCCAGCAGCCAAGTTGTGGGACAGACCCACTCCTACGAGCAGTACTTC | CASSQVVGQTHSYEQYF
TRBJ2-7 | . | TRBV6-1 | few | TGTGCCAGCAGTGAAGTCGGGGGACGAAGCTCCTACGAGCAGTACTTC | CASSEVGGRSSYEQYF
TRBJ2-7 | TRBD2 | TRBV4-2 | . | TGTGCCAGCAGCCAAGACCCTAGCGGGAGAGCCAACGAGCAGTACTTC | CASSQDPSGRANEQYF
TRBJ1-1 | . | TRBV5-1 | few | TGCGCCAGCAGCTTGGCCGGCGTCGCTGAAGCTTTCTTT | CASSLAGVAEAFF
TRBJ1-1 | TRBD1 | TRBV29-1 | few | TGCAGCCACTGGGGACAGGGGAACACTGAAGCTTTCTTT | CSHWGQGNTEAFF
TRBJ2-7 | . | TRBV20-1 | . | TGCAGTGCTACCCCAGCCTACGAGCAGTACTTC | CSATPAYEQYF
TRBJ2-7 | . | TRBV5-1 | . | TGCGCCAGCAGCCCGTACCCCCAGGGGCTAGCGGACGAGCAGTACTTC | CASSPYPQGLADEQYF
TRBJ2-1 | . | TRBV29-1 | . | TGCAGCGTTTTACTCTCCTACAATGAGCAGTTCTTC | CSVLLSYNEQFF
TRBJ2-3 | . | TRBV11-2 | . | TGTGCCAGCAGCTTAGTCGGAGATACGCAGTATTTT | CASSLVGDTQYF
TRBJ1-3 | . | TRBV30 | . | TGTGCCTGGAGTGTTCGGCAGGGGATTATTGGAAACACCATATATTTT | CAWSVRQGIIGNTIYF
TRBJ1-2 | . | TRBV30 | . | TGTGCCTGGACTGGCAGGGTGACGGGAGGCTACACCTTC | CAWTGRVTGGYTF
TRBJ2-7 | TRBD1 | TRBV9 | few | TGTGCCAGCAGCACCGGACAGGGTTTGAACGAGCAGTACTTC | CASSTGQGLNEQYF
TRBJ2-2 | TRBD1 | TRBV15 | . | TGTGCCACCAGCAGAGATCTTGGGACAGGGTACACCGGGGAGCTGTTTTTT | CATSRDLGTGYTGELFF
TRBJ2-1 | . | TRBV7-3 | . | TGTGCCAGCAGCGTAGGCGTCTACAATGAGCAGTTCTTC | CASSVGVYNEQFF
TRBJ2-1 | . | TRBV10-3 | . | TGTGCCATCTCGGGGCACTCGATCTATGAGCAGTTCTTC | CAISGHSIYEQFF
TRBJ2-7 | . | TRBV7-6 | . | TGTGCCAGCAGCTTAGTGTCCGAGTCCATAGGGGAGCAGTACTTC | CASSLVSESIGEQYF
TRBJ2-7 | . | TRBV12-2 | . | TGTGCAAGTCGCTTGGGGGCATGCTACGAGCAGTACTTC | CASRLGACYEQYF
TRBJ2-5 | TRBD1 | TRBV5-4 | few | TGTGCCAGCAGCTTGACACCTTGGGACAGAGGAGAAGAGACCCAGTACTTC | CASSLTPWDRGEETQYF
TRBJ2-7 | . | TRBV6-4 | . | TGTGCCATCACATATGGTCTCCGGGGAAACGAGCAGTACTTC | CAITYGLRGNEQYF
TRBJ2-1 | TRBD2 | TRBV5-1 | . | TGCGCCAGCAGCTTGGCGTCTAGCGGGAGGGCCGATGAGCAGTTCTTC | CASSLASSGRADEQFF
TRBJ2-1 | . | TRBV7-8 | . | TGTGCCAGCAGCCGGAGCCGAGACTTATACAATGAGCAGTTCTTC | CASSRSRDLYNEQFF
TRBJ2-7 | . | TRBV30 | . | TGTGCCTGGACAGGGAGCTCCTACGAGCAGTACTTC | CAWTGSSYEQYF
TRBJ2-3 | TRBD2 | TRBV4-3 | . | TGCGCCAGCAGCCATTCCCTAGCGGGATCAACCCCATATACGCAGTATTTT | CASSHSLAGSTPYTQYF
TRBJ1-1 | . | TRBV25-1 | . | TGTGCCAGCAGTGAATACGGCACTGAAGCTTTCTTT | CASSEYGTEAFF
TRBJ2-3 | . | TRBV15 | few | TGTGCCACCAGTAGAATTCTGGGAGTCACAGATACGCAGTATTTT | CATSRILGVTDTQYF
TRBJ1-1 | . | TRBV2 | . | TGTGCCAGCAGTCAAGACAGGATGAACACTGAAGCTTTCTTT | CASSQDRMNTEAFF
TRBJ2-1 | . | TRBV18 | few | TGTGCCAGCTCACCAGGGTCGCGGGACAATGAGCAGTTCTTC | CASSPGSRDNEQFF